A single TCR beta chain is shown here with its context. This entry belongs to a study of CD8 T cells in Susac syndrome. When the RNA was reverse transcribed, random hexamers were used with an input of roughly 0.5 to 1 ug. Amplification of the TCR beta CDR3 was carried out by immunoSEQ multiplex PCR, which spanned a total of 54 Vbeta and 13 Jbeta segments. TCRdb re-analysed the immunoSEQ multiplex PCR reads in MiXCR, keeping a single row per CDR3 protein. The sample has about 89,000 distinct CDR3 sequences; 80% to 95% are singletons. Negative isolation yielded CD4+ and CD8+ T cells, and FACS enriched TEMRA cells. The V and J ends lost 4 bases and 6 bases respectively, with 16 bases between them. CDR3 length: 15 residues. CDR1 and CDR2 (germline): MGHRA, YSYEKL.

This rearrangement joins TRBV4-1 to TRBJ1-5, with D maybe TRBD1 (6 bases). Sequencing input: CD8+ T cells from PBMCs. This TCR was recovered from a human donor in good health. The CDR3 DNA reads as TGCGCCAGCAGCCCGAGATTAGGGGGGGGTCAGCCCCAGCATTTT. This encodes CASSPRLGGGQPQHF.